This T cell receptor (beta chain) was observed in a study of shared clonotypes between healthy human individuals. Every subset's genomic DNA went evenly onto several immunoSEQ plates. The data were produced by immunoSEQ multiplex PCR, yet TCRdb's version contains in-frame clones alone and is incomplete. The sample contains more than 1 million clones, more than 75% of which appear only once. Of note for this clone: Its antigen is currently unknown.

Healthy HIV-negative adults without recent acute infections or vaccinations served as donors. The investigators split CD4+ cells into a CD45RA+ naive subset and a CD45RA-negative memory subset. General study points: In general, naive subsets displayed greater estimated richness than memory subsets did.

Sequenced: memory CD4+ T cells from PBMCs. Subset here: CD45RA-negative fraction. The TCR sequence derives from a man aged 18 to 29 in good health. Some clones in this sample may be carry-over from other donors' samples.

The CDR3: CASSLVPGGGSGNTIYF. As DNA, the CDR3 is TGTGCCAGCAGTTTAGTTCCAGGGGGAGGCTCTGGAAACACCATATATTTT. The V and J genes are TRBV28 and TRBJ1-3, with 7 bases matching TRBD1. CDR1 is MDHEN and CDR2 is SYDVKM in the germline V gene. V was pared by 2 bases and J by 0 bases, with 7 bases of the junction left unmatched. The CDR3 runs 17 residues.